These 18 T cell receptor beta chains were all obtained from the same sample, sequenced in a study of blood T cell repertoires in COVID-19. Repertoires were generated with immunoSEQ multiplex PCR, while TCRdb's copy carries only in-frame clones and drops some. The sample lists about 140,000 clones; about 82% were seen once. The sample comprised peripheral blood. These receptors all come from a woman aged 55-70 years with acute or convalescent COVID-19.

This clone was seen just once. This chain links TRBV29-1 with TRBJ1-1, with 7 bases identical to TRBD1. Germline V gene data show CDR1 as SQVTM and CDR2 as ANQGSEA. The CDR3 totals 12 residues. V lost 6 bases and J lost 1; bases outside the gene matches: 2. In nucleotides, the CDR3 is TGCAGCGTGAGGACAGGGAACACTGAAGCTTTCTTT. Its translation: CSVRTGNTEAFF.

For this clone: Its ends do not fully match the called genes, so a read error is possible. V gene TRBV6-5 combines with J gene TRBJ2-7; a possible D gene is TRBD2 (6 bases). From germline, CDR1 is MNHEY and CDR2 SVGAGI. The CDR3 covers 10 residues. CDR3 in amino acids: CASTAGRTHF. CDR3 coding DNA: TGTGCCAGCACGGCAGGGAGGACCCACTTC.

CDR3 nucleotides: TGTGCCTGGAACCGCAGGGGGCTCTATGGCTACACCTTC. This sequence encodes CAWNRRGLYGYTF. This chain joins TRBV30 and TRBJ1-2, with TRBD1 identical over 8 bases. Germline V lookup: CDR1 GTSNPN, CDR2 SVGIG (reference sequence). This CDR3 region has 13 residues. Unmatched junction bases numbered 5, after V lost 4 bases and J lost 4 bases. Full variable domain (missing parts from reference TRBV30 and TRBJ1-2): SQTIHQWPATLVQPVGSPLSLECTVEGTSNPNLYWYRQAAGRGLQLLFYSVGIGQISSEVPQNLSASRPQDRQFILSSKKLLLSDSGFYLCAWNRRGLYGYTFGSGTRLTVV.

The chain carries TRBV7-8 and TRBJ2-3; 16 bases are a match to TRBD2. This CDR3 contains 21 residues. The V gene's germline CDR1 is SGHVS and CDR2 FQNEAQ. Unmatched junction bases numbered 15, after V lost 4 bases and J lost 2 bases. The CDR3, as DNA: TGTGCCAGCAGCTCATACCCAGGCGGGACTAGCGGGGGGGTTGCCACAGATACGCAGTATTTT. Protein product: CASSSYPGGTSGGVATDTQYF.

The chain is built from TRBV30 and TRBJ1-6; 7 bases fit TRBD1. V trimming: 3 bases; J trimming: 8 bases; junction bases outside the gene matches: 4. CDR3 size: 13 residues. CDR1 is GTSNPN and CDR2 is SVGIG in the germline V gene (reference sequence). The CDR3 nucleotides are TGTGCCTGGAGCGGACAGGTCCATTCACCCCTCCACTTT. Translation gives CAWSGQVHSPLHF.

The chain carries TRBV6-5 and TRBJ2-3; 7 nucleotides agree with TRBD1. CDR3 length: 15 amino acids. Per the germline V gene, CDR1 is MNHEY and CDR2 is SVGAGI. V lost 3 bases, J lost 2 bases, and 5 bases stayed unmatched. The DNA of the CDR3 is TGTGCCAGCAGTTATACAGGGGACCCCACAGATACGCAGTATTTT. Its protein is CASSYTGDPTDTQYF.

The DNA for the CDR3 is TGTGCAAGTCGCTCAGAGATGGCGCAGGGAGGCACCGGGGAGCTGTTTTTT. Encoded protein: CASRSEMAQGGTGELFF. V gene TRBV12-2 combines with J gene TRBJ2-2; the D segment call TRBD2 is taken from the table without a DNA check. TRBV12-2 is annotated as a pseudogene. The CDR3 runs 17 residues.

With regard to this clone: A clone one base away is much larger, so this may be a read error. The same CDR3 is also encoded by other DNA sequences in this sample. The V and J genes are TRBV4-1 and TRBJ2-2, with D possibly matching TRBD2 (5 bases). The CDR3 spans 16 residues. The germline CDR1 and CDR2 sequences are MGHRA and YSYEKL. For the CDR3, the DNA is TGCGCTAGCAGCCAAGTGAGGGTCGGAATCACCGGGGAGCTGTTTTTT. Its protein is CASSQVRVGITGELFF.

The chain carries TRBV5-1 and TRBJ2-1; 11 bases align to TRBD2. The trim removed 5 bases at V and 5 bases at J, leaving 0 bases unmatched. The CDR3 runs 13 residues. The V gene's germline CDR1 is SGHRS and CDR2 YFSETQ. This CDR3 is CASRTSGNNEQFF. CDR3 sequence (DNA): TGCGCCAGCAGGACTAGCGGGAACAATGAGCAGTTCTTC.

The chain employs TRBV4-2 and TRBJ2-7, with 8 bases aligning to TRBD1. Trimming cost V 4 bases and J 3 bases; bases outside gene matches: 8. Per the germline V gene, CDR1 is LGHNA and CDR2 is YNFKEQ. The CDR3 loop spans 15 amino acids. The DNA for the CDR3 is TGTGCCAGCAGCCGTGGGACAGGCGAGAACTACGAGCAGTACTTC. This sequence encodes CASSRGTGENYEQYF.

The chain recombines TRBV11-3 with TRBJ1-5, with a tentative D call TRBD1 (5 bases). The CDR3 consists of 16 residues. The V end lost 0 bases, the J end lost 0 bases, and 9 bases lay between the germline ends. Germline CDR1 SGHNT, CDR2 YENEEA. The CDR3, as DNA: TGTGCCAGCAGCTTAGAAACAGGATATAGCAATCAGCCCCAGCATTTT. This sequence encodes CASSLETGYSNQPQHF.

The chain carries TRBV19 and TRBJ1-1; TRBD1 matches 8 bases. This CDR3 is built from 14 residues. In germline, CDR1 is LNHDA, CDR2 SQIVND (reference sequence). The junction had 2 bases not matched to a gene; V was cut back by 4 bases and J by 1 base. CDR3 amino acids: CASSSRGPNTEAFF. CDR3 nucleotides: TGTGCCAGTAGTAGCAGGGGGCCGAACACTGAAGCTTTCTTT.

The chain carries TRBV11-2 and TRBJ2-5; 12 bases agree with TRBD2. Germline trimming cut 0 bases from V and 4 bases from J; bases unmatched to any gene: 9. This CDR3 has 18 amino acids. CDR1 and CDR2 (germline): SGHAT, FQNNGV. CDR3 coding DNA: TGTGCCAGCAGCTTAGATGGTCCTAGCGGGGGGGCGGGAGAGACCCAGTACTTC. Protein product: CASSLDGPSGGAGETQYF.

The chain has TRBV7-2 and TRBJ2-1; 10 bases map to TRBD2. The CDR3 consists of 16 residues. The germline V gene has CDR1 SGHTA and CDR2 FQGNSA. J was trimmed by 4 bases and V by 2 bases; bases with no gene match: 5. The CDR3, as DNA: TGTGCCAGCAGCTTATCCGGGACTAGCGCATACAATGAGCAGTTCTTC. Its protein is CASSLSGTSAYNEQFF.

The chain recombines TRBV4-3 with TRBJ1-1; no firm D call. The CDR3 is made up of 15 amino acids. Germline values: CDR1 LGHNA, CDR2 YSLEER. Between the trimmed V and J ends, which lost 0 bases and 6 bases, there was a span of 14 bases. CDR3 in amino acids: CASSQEGSLLAEAFF. DNA of the CDR3: TGCGCCAGCAGCCAAGAGGGCAGCCTCTTGGCTGAAGCTTTCTTT.

The chain joins TRBV6-2 or TRBV6-3 to TRBJ2-3; 8 bases line up with TRBD2. The CDR3 is 15 residues long. Unmatched junction bases numbered 1, after V lost 2 bases and J lost 0 bases. CDR1 MNHEY and CDR2 SVGEGT come from the germline V gene. This CDR3 reads CASSYRGGSTDTQYF. The CDR3 coding sequence is TGTGCCAGCAGTTACCGGGGGGGCAGCACAGATACGCAGTATTTT.

This chain joins TRBV11-2 and TRBJ2-5; D is ambiguous. V was cut by 2 bases and J by 1 base, with 2 bases left in between. Germline CDR1 is SGHAT and CDR2 is FQNNGV. This CDR3 is built from 12 residues. CDR3 coding DNA: TGTGCCAGCAGCTTACTCCAAGAGACCCAGTACTTC. The encoded protein is CASSLLQETQYF.

The chain employs TRBV6-5 and TRBJ2-5; a possible D gene is TRBD2 (5 bases). Germline-derived CDR1 and CDR2 are MNHEY and SVGAGI. The CDR3 is made up of 12 amino acids. V was cut by 6 bases and J by 5 bases, with 10 bases left in between. Written as DNA, the CDR3 is TGTGCCAGCAGCCGGGGTCCGGAGACCCAGTACTTC. It yields the protein CASSRGPETQYF.